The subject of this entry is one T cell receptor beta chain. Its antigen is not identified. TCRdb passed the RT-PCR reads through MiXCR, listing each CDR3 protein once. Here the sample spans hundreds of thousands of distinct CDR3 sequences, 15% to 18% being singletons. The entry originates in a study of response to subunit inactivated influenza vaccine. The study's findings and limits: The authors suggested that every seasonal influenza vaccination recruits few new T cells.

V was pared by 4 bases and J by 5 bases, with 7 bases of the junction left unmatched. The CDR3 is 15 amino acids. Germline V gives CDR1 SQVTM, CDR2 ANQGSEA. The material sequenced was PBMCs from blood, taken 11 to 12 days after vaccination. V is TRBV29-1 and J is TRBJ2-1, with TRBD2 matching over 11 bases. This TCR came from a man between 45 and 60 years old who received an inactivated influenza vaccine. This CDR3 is CSVVLGTSGHNEQFF. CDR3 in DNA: TGCAGCGTTGTTCTCGGGACTAGCGGTCACAATGAGCAGTTCTTC.